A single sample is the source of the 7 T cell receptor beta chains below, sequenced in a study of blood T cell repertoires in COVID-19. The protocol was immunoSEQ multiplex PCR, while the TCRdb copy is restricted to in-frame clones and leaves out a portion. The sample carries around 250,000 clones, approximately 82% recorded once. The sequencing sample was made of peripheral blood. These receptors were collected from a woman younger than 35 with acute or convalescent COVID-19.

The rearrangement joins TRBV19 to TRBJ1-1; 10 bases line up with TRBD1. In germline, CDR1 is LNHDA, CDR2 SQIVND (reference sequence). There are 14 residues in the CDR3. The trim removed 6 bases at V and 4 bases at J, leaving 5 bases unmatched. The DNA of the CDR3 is TGTGCCAGTAGCCCGGGACAGGGGAGCACTGAAGCTTTCTTT. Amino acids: CASSPGQGSTEAFF. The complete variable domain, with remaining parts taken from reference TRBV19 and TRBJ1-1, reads DGGITQSPKYLFRKEGQNVTLSCEQNLNHDAMYWYRQDPGQGLRLIYYSQIVNDFQKGDIAEGYSVSREKKESFPLTVTSAQKNPTAFYLCASSPGQGSTEAFFGQGTRLTVV.

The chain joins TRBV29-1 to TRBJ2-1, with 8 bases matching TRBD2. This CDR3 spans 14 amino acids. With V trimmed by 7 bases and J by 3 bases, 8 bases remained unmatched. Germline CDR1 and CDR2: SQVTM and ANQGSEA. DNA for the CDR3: TGCAGCGCCGGGGGACTAGGGGGCTACAATGAGCAGTTCTTC. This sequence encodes CSAGGLGGYNEQFF.

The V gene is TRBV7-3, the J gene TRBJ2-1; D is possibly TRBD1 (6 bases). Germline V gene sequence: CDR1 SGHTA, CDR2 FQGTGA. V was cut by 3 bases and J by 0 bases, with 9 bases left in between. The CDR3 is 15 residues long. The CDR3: CASSFDRSSYNEQFF. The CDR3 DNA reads TGTGCCAGCAGCTTCGACAGGAGCTCCTACAATGAGCAGTTCTTC. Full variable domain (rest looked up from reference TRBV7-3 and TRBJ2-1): GAGVSQTPSNKVTEKGKYVELRCDPISGHTALYWYRQSLGQGPEFLIYFQGTGAADDSGLPNDRFFAVRPEGSVSTLKIQRTERGDSAVYLCASSFDRSSYNEQFFGPGTRLTVL.

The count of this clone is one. The CDR3 spells CSASLGLAGTYEQYF. In DNA form, the CDR3 reads TGCAGTGCTAGTTTGGGACTAGCGGGCACCTACGAGCAGTACTTC. The chain recombines TRBV20-1 with TRBJ2-7; 12 bases are a match to TRBD2. In germline, CDR1 is DFQATT, CDR2 SNEGSKA (reference sequence). The ends lost 3 bases at V and 2 bases at J; junction bases unmatched: 5. The CDR3 is 15 amino acids.

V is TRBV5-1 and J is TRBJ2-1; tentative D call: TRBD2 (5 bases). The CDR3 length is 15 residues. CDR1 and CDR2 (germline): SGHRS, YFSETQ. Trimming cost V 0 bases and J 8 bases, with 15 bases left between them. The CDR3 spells CASSLELPGGHEQFF. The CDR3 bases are TGCGCCAGCAGCTTGGAGCTCCCCGGAGGCCATGAGCAGTTCTTC.

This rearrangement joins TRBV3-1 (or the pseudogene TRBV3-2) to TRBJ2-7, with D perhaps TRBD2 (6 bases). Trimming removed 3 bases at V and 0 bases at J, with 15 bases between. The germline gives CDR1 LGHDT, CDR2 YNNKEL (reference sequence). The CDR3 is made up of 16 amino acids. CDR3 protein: CASSQGDLYYSYEQYF. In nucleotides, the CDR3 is TGTGCCAGCAGCCAGGGGGACTTATATTACTCCTACGAGCAGTACTTC.

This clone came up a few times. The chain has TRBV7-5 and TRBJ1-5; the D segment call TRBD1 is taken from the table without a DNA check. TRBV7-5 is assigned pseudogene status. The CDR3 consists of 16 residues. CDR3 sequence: CARSLDTGGRGQPQHF. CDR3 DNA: TGTGCCAGAAGCTTAGATACAGGGGGCAGGGGTCAGCCCCAGCATTTT.